The rows below give T cell receptor beta chains drawn from one sample of a study of blood T cell repertoires in COVID-19. Profiling relied on immunoSEQ multiplex PCR, and the TCRdb table lists in-frame clones only, not all of them. In the table there are roughly 260,000 clones, nearly 90% of which are singletons. The sample comprised peripheral blood. Receptor source: a woman in her forties who had recovered from COVID-19. Each CDR3 is given with its conserved first and last residue. Each record gives: J gene, clone size, V gene, D gene, CDR3 protein, CDR3 DNA. D genes are given only for firm matches. The size of a clone is reported for some rows only, either as once, few or many, or as a class for expanded clones.

j_gene: TRBJ2-6
abundance: .
v_gene: TRBV12-3/TRBV12-4
d_gene: .
CDR3aa: CASSRSGANVLTF
CDR3nt: TGTGCCAGCAGTCGGTCTGGGGCCAACGTCCTGACTTTC

j_gene: TRBJ2-4
abundance: .
v_gene: TRBV7-8
d_gene: TRBD1
CDR3aa: CASSTRQGTLAKNIQYF
CDR3nt: TGTGCCAGCAGCACAAGACAGGGGACACTAGCCAAAAACATTCAGTACTTC

j_gene: TRBJ2-5
abundance: once
v_gene: TRBV3-1/TRBV3-2
d_gene: TRBD2
CDR3aa: CASSQAGTSRETQYF
CDR3nt: TGTGCCAGCAGCCAGGCCGGGACTAGCCGAGAGACCCAGTACTTC

j_gene: TRBJ1-2
abundance: .
v_gene: TRBV7-2
d_gene: .
CDR3aa: CASSHAPVGSYGYTF
CDR3nt: TGTGCCAGCAGCCATGCCCCGGTTGGTTCCTATGGCTACACCTTC

j_gene: TRBJ2-7
abundance: .
v_gene: TRBV30
d_gene: .
CDR3aa: CAWRLSGGVGSEQYF
CDR3nt: TGTGCCTGGAGACTCTCCGGCGGCGTCGGTTCCGAGCAGTACTTC

j_gene: TRBJ2-1
abundance: .
v_gene: TRBV7-8
d_gene: TRBD1
CDR3aa: CASSLGQGTYYNEQFF
CDR3nt: TGTGCCAGCAGCTTAGGACAGGGGACCTACTACAATGAGCAGTTCTTC

j_gene: TRBJ2-3
abundance: .
v_gene: TRBV7-2
d_gene: .
CDR3aa: CASRTGTPTDTQYF
CDR3nt: TGTGCCAGCCGGACCGGGACACCAACAGATACGCAGTATTTT

j_gene: TRBJ2-5
abundance: .
v_gene: TRBV2
d_gene: TRBD2
CDR3aa: CASSTGLAGISQETQYF
CDR3nt: TGTGCCAGCAGTACGGGACTAGCGGGGATCTCGCAAGAGACCCAGTACTTC

j_gene: TRBJ2-1
abundance: once
v_gene: TRBV6-2/TRBV6-3
d_gene: TRBD1
CDR3aa: CASSYGGQIYNEQFF
CDR3nt: TGTGCCAGCAGTTACGGGGGACAGATCTACAATGAGCAGTTCTTC

j_gene: TRBJ1-3
abundance: .
v_gene: TRBV19
d_gene: .
CDR3aa: CASRTTGSPGNTIYF
CDR3nt: TGTGCCAGTAGAACAACAGGGTCCCCTGGAAACACCATATATTTT

j_gene: TRBJ1-6
abundance: .
v_gene: TRBV12-3/TRBV12-4
d_gene: TRBD1
CDR3aa: CASSRDRGTPLHF
CDR3nt: TGTGCCAGCAGTCGGGACAGGGGGACACCCCTCCACTTT

j_gene: TRBJ1-5
abundance: .
v_gene: TRBV6-2/TRBV6-3
d_gene: .
CDR3aa: CASSYSRGGNQPQHF
CDR3nt: TGTGCCAGCAGTTACTCCAGGGGTGGCAATCAGCCCCAGCATTTT

j_gene: TRBJ2-4
abundance: .
v_gene: TRBV29-1
d_gene: TRBD1
CDR3aa: CSVAQGAQNIQYF
CDR3nt: TGCAGCGTTGCCCAGGGGGCCCAAAACATTCAGTACTTC

j_gene: TRBJ1-1
abundance: .
v_gene: TRBV6-4
d_gene: .
CDR3aa: CASSRNAGVTEAFF
CDR3nt: TGTGCCAGCAGTCGAAACGCAGGGGTCACTGAAGCTTTCTTT